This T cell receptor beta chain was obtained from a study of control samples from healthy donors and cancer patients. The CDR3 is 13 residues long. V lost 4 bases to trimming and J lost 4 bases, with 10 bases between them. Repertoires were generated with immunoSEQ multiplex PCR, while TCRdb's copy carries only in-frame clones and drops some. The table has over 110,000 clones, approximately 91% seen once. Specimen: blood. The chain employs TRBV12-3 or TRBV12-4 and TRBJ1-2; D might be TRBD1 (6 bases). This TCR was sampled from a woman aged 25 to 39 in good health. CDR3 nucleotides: TGTGCCAGCAGTTACAGGGACATCTATGGCTACACCTTC. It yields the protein CASSYRDIYGYTF.